The present TCR beta chain was sequenced within a study of T cells expressing NK-cell markers. Study summary: Sorted CD3+CD56+NKG2C+, CD3+CD56+NKG2C- and CD3+CD56-NKG2C+ T cells supplied TCR beta repertoires. Whole-study results and caveats: Roughly 6 donors had dominant NKG2C+ clonotypes that comprised about 1.0-8% of their CD8+ T cells. For several donors, these clonotypes were likewise the leading ones in the CD3+CD56-NKG2C+ fraction.

Synthesis of TCR beta cDNA relied on 5'RACE template switching carrying UMIs. Each CDR3 protein gets one entry in TCRdb, which reprocessed the 5' RACE reads and gives no DNA. The sample totals 16,000 or so distinct CDR3 sequences. About this clonotype: The target antigen is unknown.

The length of the CDR3 is 15 residues. The rearrangement uses TRBV12-3 or TRBV12-4 and TRBJ2-1; TCRdb's D call of TRBD1 is untestable without DNA. This sequence was found in a man aged 18-70 years in good health. The sample taken for sequencing was blood T cells: a sorted CD56 or NKG2C T cell subset, CD4+ or CD8+ T cells, or bulk PBMC T cells (not recorded which). The CDR3 sequence is CASSRGQLSFNEQFF.